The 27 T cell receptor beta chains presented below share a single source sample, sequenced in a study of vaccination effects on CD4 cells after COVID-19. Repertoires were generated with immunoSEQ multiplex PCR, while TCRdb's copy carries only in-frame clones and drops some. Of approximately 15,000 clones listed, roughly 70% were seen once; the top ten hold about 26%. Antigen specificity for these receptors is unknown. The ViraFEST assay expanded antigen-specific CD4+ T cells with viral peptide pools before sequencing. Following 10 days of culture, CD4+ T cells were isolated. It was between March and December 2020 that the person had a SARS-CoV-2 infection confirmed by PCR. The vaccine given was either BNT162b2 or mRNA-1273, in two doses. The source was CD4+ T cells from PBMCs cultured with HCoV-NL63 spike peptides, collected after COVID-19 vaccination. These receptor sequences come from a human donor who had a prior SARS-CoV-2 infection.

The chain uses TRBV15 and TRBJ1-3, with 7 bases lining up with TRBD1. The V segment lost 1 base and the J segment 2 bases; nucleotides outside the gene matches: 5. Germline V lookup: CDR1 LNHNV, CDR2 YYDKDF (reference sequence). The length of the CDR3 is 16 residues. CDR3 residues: CATSRGTGEAGNTIYF. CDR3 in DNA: TGTGCCACCAGCAGAGGAACAGGGGAAGCTGGAAACACCATATATTTT.

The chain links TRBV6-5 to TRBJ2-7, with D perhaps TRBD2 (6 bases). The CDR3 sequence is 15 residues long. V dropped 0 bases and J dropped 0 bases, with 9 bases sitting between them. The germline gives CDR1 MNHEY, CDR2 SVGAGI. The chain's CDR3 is CASSYSASVSYEQYF. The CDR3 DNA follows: TGTGCCAGCAGTTACTCCGCTAGCGTCTCCTACGAGCAGTACTTC.

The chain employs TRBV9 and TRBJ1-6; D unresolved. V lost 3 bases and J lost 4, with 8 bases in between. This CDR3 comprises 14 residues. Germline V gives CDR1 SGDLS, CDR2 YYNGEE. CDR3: CASSARRYNSPLHF. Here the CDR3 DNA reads TGTGCCAGCAGCGCTAGACGGTATAATTCACCCCTCCACTTT.

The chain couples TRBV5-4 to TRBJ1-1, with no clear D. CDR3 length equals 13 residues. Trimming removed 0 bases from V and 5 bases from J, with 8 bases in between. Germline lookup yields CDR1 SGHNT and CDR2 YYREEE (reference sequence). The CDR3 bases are TGTGCCAGCAGCTTGGCCAGAAGAACTGAAGCTTTCTTT. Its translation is CASSLARRTEAFF.

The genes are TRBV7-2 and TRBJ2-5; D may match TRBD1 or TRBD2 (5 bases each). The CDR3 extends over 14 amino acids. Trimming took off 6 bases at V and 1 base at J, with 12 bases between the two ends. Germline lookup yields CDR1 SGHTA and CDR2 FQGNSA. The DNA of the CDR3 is TGTGCCAGCAGAGGGAGACAGCCCCAAGAGACCCAGTACTTC. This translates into CASRGRQPQETQYF.

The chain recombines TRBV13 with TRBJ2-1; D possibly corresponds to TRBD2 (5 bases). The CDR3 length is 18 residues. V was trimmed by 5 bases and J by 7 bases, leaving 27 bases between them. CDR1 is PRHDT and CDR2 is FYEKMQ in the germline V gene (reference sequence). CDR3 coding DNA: TGTGCCAGCAGCAAAAAGGGCATTCTAGCAAGTCGCACGAATGAGCAGTTCTTC. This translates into CASSKKGILASRTNEQFF.

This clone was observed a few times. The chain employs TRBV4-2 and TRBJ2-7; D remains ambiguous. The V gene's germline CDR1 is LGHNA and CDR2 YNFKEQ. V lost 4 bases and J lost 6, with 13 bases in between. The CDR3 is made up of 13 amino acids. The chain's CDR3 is CASSPLISREQYF. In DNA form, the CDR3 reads TGTGCCAGCAGCCCGCTGATTTCGCGCGAGCAGTACTTC.

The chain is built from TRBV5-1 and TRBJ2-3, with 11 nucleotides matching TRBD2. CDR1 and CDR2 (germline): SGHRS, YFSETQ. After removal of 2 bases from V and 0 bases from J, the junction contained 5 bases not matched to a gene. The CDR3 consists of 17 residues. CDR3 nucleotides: TGCGCCAGCAGCTTAGGGTTAGCGGGAGGGAGCACAGATACGCAGTATTTT. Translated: CASSLGLAGGSTDTQYF.

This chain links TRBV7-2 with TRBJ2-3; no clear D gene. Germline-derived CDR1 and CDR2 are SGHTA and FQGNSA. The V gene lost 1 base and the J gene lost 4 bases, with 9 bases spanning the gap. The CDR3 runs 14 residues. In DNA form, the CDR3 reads TGTGCCAGCAGCTTAGTATGGAGCTCAGATACGCAGTATTTT. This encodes CASSLVWSSDTQYF.

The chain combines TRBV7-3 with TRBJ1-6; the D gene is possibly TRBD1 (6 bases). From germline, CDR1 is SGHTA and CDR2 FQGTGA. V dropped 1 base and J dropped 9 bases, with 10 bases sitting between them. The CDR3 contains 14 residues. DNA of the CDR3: TGTGCCAGCAGCTTAAGAGGGGGAGGTTCACCCCTCCACTTT. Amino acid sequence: CASSLRGGGSPLHF.

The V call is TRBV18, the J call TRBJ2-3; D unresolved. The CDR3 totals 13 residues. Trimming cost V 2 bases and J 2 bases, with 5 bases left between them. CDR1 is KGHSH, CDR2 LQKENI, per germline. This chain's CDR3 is CASSPYHTDTQYF. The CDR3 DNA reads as TGTGCCAGCTCACCATACCACACAGATACGCAGTATTTT.

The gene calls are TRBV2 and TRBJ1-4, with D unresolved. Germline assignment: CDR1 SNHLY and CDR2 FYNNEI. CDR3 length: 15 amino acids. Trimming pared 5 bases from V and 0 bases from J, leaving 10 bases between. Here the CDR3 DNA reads TGTGCCAGCAGTCCTCAAGTTGCAACTAATGAAAAACTGTTTTTT. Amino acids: CASSPQVATNEKLFF.

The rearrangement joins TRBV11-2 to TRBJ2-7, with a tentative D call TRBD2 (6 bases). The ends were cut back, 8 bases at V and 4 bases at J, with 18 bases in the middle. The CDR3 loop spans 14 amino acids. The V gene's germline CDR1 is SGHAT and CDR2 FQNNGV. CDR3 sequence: CASGGDEAGYEQYF. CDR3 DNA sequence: TGTGCCAGCGGAGGGGACGAAGCAGGATACGAGCAGTACTTC.

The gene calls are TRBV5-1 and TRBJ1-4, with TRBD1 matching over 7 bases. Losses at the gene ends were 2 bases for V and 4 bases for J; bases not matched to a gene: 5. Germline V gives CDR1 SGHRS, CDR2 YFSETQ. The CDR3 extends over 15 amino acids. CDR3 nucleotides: TGCGCCAGCAGCTTAACGACAGGGTATAATGAAAAACTGTTTTTT. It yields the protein CASSLTTGYNEKLFF. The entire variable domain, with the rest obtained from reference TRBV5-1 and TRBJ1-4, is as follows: KAGVTQTPRYLIKTRGQQVTLSCSPISGHRSVSWYQQTPGQGLQFLFEYFSETQRNKGNFPGRFSGRQFSNSRSEMNVSTLELGDSALYLCASSLTTGYNEKLFFGSGTQLSVL.

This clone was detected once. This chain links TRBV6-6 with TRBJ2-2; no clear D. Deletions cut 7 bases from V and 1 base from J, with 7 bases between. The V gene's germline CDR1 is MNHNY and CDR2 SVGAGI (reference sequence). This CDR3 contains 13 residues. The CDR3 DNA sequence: TGTGCCAGCAACCTCCTGAACACCGGGGAGCTGTTTTTT. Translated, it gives CASNLLNTGELFF.

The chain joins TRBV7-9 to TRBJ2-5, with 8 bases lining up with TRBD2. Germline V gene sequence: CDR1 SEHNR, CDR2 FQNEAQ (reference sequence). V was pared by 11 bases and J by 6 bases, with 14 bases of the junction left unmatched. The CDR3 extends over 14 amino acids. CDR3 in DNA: TGTGCCGGGGGAGTTAGCGGGGCCTCGAAGACCCAGTACTTC. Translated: CAGGVSGASKTQYF.

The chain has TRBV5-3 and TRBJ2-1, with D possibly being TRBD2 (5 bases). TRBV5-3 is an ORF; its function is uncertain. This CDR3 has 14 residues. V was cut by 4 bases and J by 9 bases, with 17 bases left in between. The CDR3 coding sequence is TGTGCCAGAAGCCCACGAAACGAAGGAGGTGAGCAGTTCTTC. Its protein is CARSPRNEGGEQFF.

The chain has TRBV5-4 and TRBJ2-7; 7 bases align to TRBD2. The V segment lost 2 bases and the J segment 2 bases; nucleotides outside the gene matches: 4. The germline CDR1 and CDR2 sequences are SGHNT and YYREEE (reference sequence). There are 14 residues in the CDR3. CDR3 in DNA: TGTGCCAGCAGCTTAGCGGGGATCACCTACGAGCAGTACTTC. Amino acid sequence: CASSLAGITYEQYF.

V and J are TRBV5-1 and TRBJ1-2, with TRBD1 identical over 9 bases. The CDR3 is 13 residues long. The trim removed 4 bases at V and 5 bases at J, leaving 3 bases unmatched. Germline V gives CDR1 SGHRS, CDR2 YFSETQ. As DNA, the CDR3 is TGCGCCAGCAGCCAAGGGACAGGGTATGGCTACACCTTC. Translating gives CASSQGTGYGYTF.

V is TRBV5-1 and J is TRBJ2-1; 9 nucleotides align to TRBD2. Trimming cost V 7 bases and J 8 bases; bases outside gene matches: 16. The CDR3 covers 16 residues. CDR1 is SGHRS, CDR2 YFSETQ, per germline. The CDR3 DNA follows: TGCGCCAGCGAAAAGAGCGGGACTAGCAACCCCCATGAGCAGTTCTTC. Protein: CASEKSGTSNPHEQFF. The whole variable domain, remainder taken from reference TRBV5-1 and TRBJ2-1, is KAGVTQTPRYLIKTRGQQVTLSCSPISGHRSVSWYQQTPGQGLQFLFEYFSETQRNKGNFPGRFSGRQFSNSRSEMNVSTLELGDSALYLCASEKSGTSNPHEQFFGPGTRLTVL.

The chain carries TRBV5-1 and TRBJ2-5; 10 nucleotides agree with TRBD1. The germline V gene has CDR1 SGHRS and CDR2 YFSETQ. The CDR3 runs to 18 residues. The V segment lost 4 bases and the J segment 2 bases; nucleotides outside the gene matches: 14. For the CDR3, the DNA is TGCGCCAGCAGCCCGACAGACAGGGGGCGCAGAGGACAAGAGACCCAGTACTTC. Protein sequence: CASSPTDRGRRGQETQYF. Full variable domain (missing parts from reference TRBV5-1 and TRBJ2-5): KAGVTQTPRYLIKTRGQQVTLSCSPISGHRSVSWYQQTPGQGLQFLFEYFSETQRNKGNFPGRFSGRQFSNSRSEMNVSTLELGDSALYLCASSPTDRGRRGQETQYFGPGTRLLVL.

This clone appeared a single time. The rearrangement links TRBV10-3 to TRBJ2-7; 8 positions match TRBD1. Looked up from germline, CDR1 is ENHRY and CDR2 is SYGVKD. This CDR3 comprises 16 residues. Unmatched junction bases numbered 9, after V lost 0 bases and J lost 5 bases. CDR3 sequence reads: CAISESIRDRTNEQYF. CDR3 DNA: TGTGCCATCAGTGAGTCGATACGGGACAGGACGAACGAGCAGTACTTC.

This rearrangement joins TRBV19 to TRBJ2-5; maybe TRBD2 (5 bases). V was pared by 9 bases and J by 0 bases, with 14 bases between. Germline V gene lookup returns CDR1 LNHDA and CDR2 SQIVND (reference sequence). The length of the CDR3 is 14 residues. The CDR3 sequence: CASRNSANQETQYF. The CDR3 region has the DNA TGTGCCAGCCGGAATAGCGCGAACCAAGAGACCCAGTACTTC.

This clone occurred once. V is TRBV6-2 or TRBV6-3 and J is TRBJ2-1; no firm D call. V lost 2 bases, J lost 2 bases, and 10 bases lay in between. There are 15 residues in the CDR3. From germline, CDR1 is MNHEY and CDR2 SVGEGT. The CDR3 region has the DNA TGTGCCAGCAGTTACGGCCAGACCGCCTACAATGAGCAGTTCTTC. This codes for CASSYGQTAYNEQFF.

CDR3 DNA: TGTGCCAGCAGAGAGGGAGGGACTAACTATGGCTACACCTTC. Residues: CASREGGTNYGYTF. The chain joins TRBV6-5 to TRBJ1-2; D not resolved. The germline gives CDR1 MNHEY, CDR2 SVGAGI. The CDR3 sequence is 14 residues long. V dropped 6 bases and J dropped 0 bases, with 11 bases sitting between them.

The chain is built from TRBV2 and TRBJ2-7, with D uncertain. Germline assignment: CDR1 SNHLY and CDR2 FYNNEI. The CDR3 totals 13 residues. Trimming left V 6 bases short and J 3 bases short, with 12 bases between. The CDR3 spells CASRGFGSYEQYF. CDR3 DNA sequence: TGTGCCAGCAGGGGTTTTGGAAGCTACGAGCAGTACTTC. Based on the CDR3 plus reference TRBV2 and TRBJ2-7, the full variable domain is EPEVTQTPSHQVTQMGQEVILRCVPISNHLYFYWYRQILGQKVEFLVSFYNNEISEKSEIFDDQFSVERPDGSNFTLKIRSTKLEDSAMYFCASRGFGSYEQYFGPGTRLTVT.

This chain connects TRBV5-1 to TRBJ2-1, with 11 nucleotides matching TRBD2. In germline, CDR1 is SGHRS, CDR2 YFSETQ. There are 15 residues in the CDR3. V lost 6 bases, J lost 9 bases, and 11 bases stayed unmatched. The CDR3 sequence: CASIPGTSGLSEQFF. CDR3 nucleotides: TGCGCCAGCATCCCCGGGACTAGCGGTCTGAGTGAGCAGTTCTTC.